This TCR beta chain was obtained from a study of a mutant IDH1 vaccine in newly diagnosed glioma (TCRdb year 2021). Study-level background: Vaccination started 4-6 weeks after radiotherapy alone, or was given together with temozolomide cycles in the groups whose treatment included chemotherapy. Of the 30 to 35 patients who were treated, about 62% were male and around 40% were female, and the mean age was around 40 years. Prior to enrollment, patients had been given standard therapy consisting of radiotherapy alone, temozolomide alone, or radiochemotherapy with temozolomide, with the combination given to most patients. The week-35 safety follow-up took place at visit V12, and the week-47 end of study took place at visit V13. Peripheral blood was drawn at six visits: V03 (baseline), V05, V07, V10, V12 and V13. For exploratory analyses, 25 to 30 treated patients had longitudinal TCRB deep sequencing done wherever samples were available. Broad study findings and their caveats: Across multiple MHC alleles, vaccine-induced immune responses were seen in about 93% of patients. Pseudoprogression appeared unrelated to alterations in the top peripheral T cell clonotypes detected by TCRB sequencing. Availability determined which PBMC samples were chosen for TCRB deep sequencing. It was noted by the authors that analyses of patient blood samples could not be reproduced owing to sample limitations.

Library generation was performed with the immunoSEQ multiplex PCR assay. Rearranged TCR beta chain sequences were amplified using the hsTCRB Kit according to the manufacturer's protocol. TCRB libraries were sequenced on an Illumina MiSeq. The paper's processing steps were these. The proprietary platform of the kit vendor was used for demultiplexing, trimming and gene mapping. TCRdb retrieved this table from immuneACCESS and kept in-frame rearrangements only. Not all clones are present; in checked studies, unresolved V genes account for under half, and no reason is known for the remainder. The V and J calls and clone size were taken over from that table, and D and trimming were inferred from the DNA. The sample table records over 75,000 clones; about 81% of these occur just once. The ten largest clones capture around 5% of the sample. The cysteine opens and the phenylalanine closes a CDR3 of 14 amino acids. Only the CDR3 portion is preserved as DNA: 42 bases, with reading frame beginning at the first base. Reading the germline V gene (reference sequence) gives CDR1 SGHKS and CDR2 YYEKEE. V loses 1 base, J loses 2 bases, and the germline ends lie 6 bases apart.

The time point label on this specimen signifies: week 47, end of study. A 20-mer mutant IDH1 peptide at 300 micrograms in Montanide made up each vaccine dose, which was injected subcutaneously together with topical imiquimod. Patients were given eight vaccinations, in weeks 1, 3, 5, 7, 11, 15, 19 and 23, which matched visits V03 through V10. All donors had newly diagnosed IDH1-mutant astrocytomas of WHO grade 3 or 4 that showed loss of nuclear ATRX. The samples were drawn from NOA16, a multicentre, single-arm, open-label phase I trial in Germany that tested a mutant IDH1 peptide vaccine in humans for the first time. Genomic DNA for TCRB sequencing was extracted from EDTA blood using the DNeasy Blood and Tissue Kit. Concerning this clone: The antigen it recognizes is unknown. Nothing much larger sits one base from this clone, and base qualities are not available.

This TCR was sampled from a man aged 35-49 years with glioma. The V and J segments used are TRBV5-5 and TRBJ1-4; perhaps TRBD1 is the D gene, with 6 bases matching. The sequencing used PBMCs, collected from a glioma patient whose treatment included an IDH1 peptide vaccine. This receptor carries the CDR3 CASSLTGTNEKLFF. The nucleotides read TGTGCCAGCAGCTTGACAGGGACTAATGAAAAACTGTTTTTT.